This TCR beta chain appears in the sequencing data of a study of shared clonotypes between healthy human individuals. This CDR3 is built from 15 residues. Trimming took 6 bases from V and 0 from J; bases not matched to a gene: 5. Germline V gene lookup returns CDR1 SGHTS and CDR2 YDEGEE. The assay was immunoSEQ multiplex PCR, and TCRdb's table has in-frame clones only and misses some. The sample carries around 940,000 clones, 76% recorded once. Comment on this clone: Its antigen remains unknown.

The donor population consisted of healthy HIV-negative adults with no recent acute infections or vaccinations. Study outcomes and limitations: As a rule, naive subsets had a larger estimated richness than memory subsets. Shared across several donors were 4% to 5% of the naive CD4 clonotypes.

The TCR was taken from a man between 18 and 35 years old in good health. The gene calls are TRBV5-8 and TRBJ2-1; 8 bases align to TRBD2. The specimen sequenced was memory CD4+ T cells sorted from blood. The subset: CD45RA-negative fraction. Here the CDR3 reads CASTREGFSYNEQFF. CDR3 nucleotides: TGTGCCAGCACTCGGGAGGGCTTCTCCTACAATGAGCAGTTCTTC.